This T cell receptor (beta chain) appears in the sequencing data of a study of T cells in Graves' hyperthyroidism and ophthalmopathy. General study points: Ophthalmopathy, which appeared later, was predicted by the model a median approximately 6.7 months before onset.

TCR beta CDR3 regions were amplified from RNA. The HTBI primer set was used in a first-round RT-PCR of the TCR CDR3. One entry per CDR3 protein, called by TCRdb with MiXCR from the multiplex PCR reads. The sample lists about 410,000 distinct CDR3 sequences; approximately 14% were seen once. CDR3 length: 14 residues. Germline V gene data show CDR1 as MDHEN and CDR2 as SYDVKM. V shed 7 bases and J shed 6 bases, with 15 bases lying between them. Uncontrolled infection, other autoimmune disease, pregnancy or lactation barred patients from enrollment. Diagnosing involved the use of clinical symptoms, serum thyroxine and TRAb, thyroid ultrasound and orbital computed tomography. This clonotype was counted ten times or more. Its specificity is not known.

The J gene is TRBJ2-2, the V gene TRBV28; D perhaps matches TRBD2 (6 bases). Sequencing input: blood. The TCR comes from a woman aged 30 to 39 with Graves' ophthalmopathy. The CDR3 nucleotides are TGTGCCAGCAACCCGGGGGTTGGCGCCGGGGAGCTGTTTTTT. It codes for CASNPGVGAGELFF.